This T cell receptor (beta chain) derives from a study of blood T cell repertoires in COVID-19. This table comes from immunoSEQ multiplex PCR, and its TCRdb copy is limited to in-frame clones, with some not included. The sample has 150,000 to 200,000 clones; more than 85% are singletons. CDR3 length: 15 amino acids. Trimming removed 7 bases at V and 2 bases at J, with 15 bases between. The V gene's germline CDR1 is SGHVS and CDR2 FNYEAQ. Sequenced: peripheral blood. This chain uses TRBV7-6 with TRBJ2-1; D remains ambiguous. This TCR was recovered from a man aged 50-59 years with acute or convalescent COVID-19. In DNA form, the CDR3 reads TGTGCCAGCATACGCTCTCCCGGTGCCTACAATGAGCAGTTCTTC. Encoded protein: CASIRSPGAYNEQFF.